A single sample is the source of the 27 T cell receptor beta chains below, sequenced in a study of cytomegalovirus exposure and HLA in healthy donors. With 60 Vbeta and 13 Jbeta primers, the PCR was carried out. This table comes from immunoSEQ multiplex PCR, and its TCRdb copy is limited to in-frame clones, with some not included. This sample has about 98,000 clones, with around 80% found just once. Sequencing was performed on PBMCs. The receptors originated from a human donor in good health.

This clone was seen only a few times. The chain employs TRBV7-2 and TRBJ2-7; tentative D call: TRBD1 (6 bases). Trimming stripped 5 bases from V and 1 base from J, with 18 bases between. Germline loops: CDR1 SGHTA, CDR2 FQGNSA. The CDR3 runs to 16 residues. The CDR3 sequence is CASSPGTITASYEQYF. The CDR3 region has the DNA TGTGCCAGCAGCCCCGGGACAATTACGGCGTCCTACGAGCAGTACTTC.

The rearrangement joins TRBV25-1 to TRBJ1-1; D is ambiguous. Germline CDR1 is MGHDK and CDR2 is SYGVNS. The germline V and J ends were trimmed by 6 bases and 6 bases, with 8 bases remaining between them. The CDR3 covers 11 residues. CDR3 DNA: TGTGCCAGCAGACGTAGCTCTGAAGCTTTCTTT. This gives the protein CASRRSSEAFF.

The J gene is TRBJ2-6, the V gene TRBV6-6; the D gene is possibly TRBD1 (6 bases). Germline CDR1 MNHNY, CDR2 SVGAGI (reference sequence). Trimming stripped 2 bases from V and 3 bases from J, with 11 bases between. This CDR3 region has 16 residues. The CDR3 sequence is CASSYLQGNGANVLTF. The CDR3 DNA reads TGTGCCAGCAGTTACCTACAGGGAAATGGGGCCAACGTCCTGACTTTC.

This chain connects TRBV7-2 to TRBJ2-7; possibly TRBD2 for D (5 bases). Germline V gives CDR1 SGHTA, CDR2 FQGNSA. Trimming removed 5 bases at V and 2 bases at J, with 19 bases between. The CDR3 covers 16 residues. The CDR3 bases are TGTGCCAGCAGCACCGACGGACTGTCAGTGCCCTACGAGCAGTACTTC. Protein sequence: CASSTDGLSVPYEQYF.

In DNA, the CDR3 is TGTGCCAGCAGCCTACCCTCAAGAACCCTCCACTTT. It specifies CASSLPSRTLHF. V usage is TRBV7-9 and J usage is TRBJ1-6, with D unresolved. This CDR3 is built from 12 residues. Germline loops: CDR1 SEHNR, CDR2 FQNEAQ (reference sequence). The V end lost 5 bases, the J end lost 14 bases, and 13 bases lay between the germline ends.

CDR3 bases: TGTGCCAGCAGCTTACCGGGACTCACCTCTGGAAACACCATATATTTT. As protein: CASSLPGLTSGNTIYF. The chain recombines TRBV7-8 with TRBJ1-3; a possible D gene is TRBD1 (5 bases). The germline CDR1 and CDR2 sequences are SGHVS and FQNEAQ. V shed 2 bases and J shed 0 bases, with 11 bases lying between them. There are 16 residues in the CDR3.

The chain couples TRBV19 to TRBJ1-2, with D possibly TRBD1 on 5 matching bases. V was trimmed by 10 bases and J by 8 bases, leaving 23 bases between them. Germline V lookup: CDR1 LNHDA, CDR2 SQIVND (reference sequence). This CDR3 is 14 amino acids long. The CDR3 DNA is TGTGCCACTAGCCCCGGGGGATCAGGTAGGGGCTACACCTTC. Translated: CATSPGGSGRGYTF.

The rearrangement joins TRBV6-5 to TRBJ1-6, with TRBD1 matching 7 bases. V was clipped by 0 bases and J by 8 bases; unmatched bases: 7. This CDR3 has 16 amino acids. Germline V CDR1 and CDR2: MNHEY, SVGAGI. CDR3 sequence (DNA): TGTGCCAGCAGTTACTCGCAAGGGGGCGCGTATTCACCCCTCCACTTT. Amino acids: CASSYSQGGAYSPLHF.

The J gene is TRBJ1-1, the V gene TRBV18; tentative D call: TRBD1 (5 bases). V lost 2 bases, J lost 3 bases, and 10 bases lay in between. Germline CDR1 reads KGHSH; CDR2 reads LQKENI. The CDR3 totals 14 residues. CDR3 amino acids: CASSPGGGDTEAFF. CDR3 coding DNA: TGTGCCAGCTCACCAGGGGGAGGGGACACTGAAGCTTTCTTT. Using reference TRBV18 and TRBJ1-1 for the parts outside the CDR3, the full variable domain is NAGVMQNPRHLVRRRGQEARLRCSPMKGHSHVYWYRQLPEEGLKFMVYLQKENIIDESGMPKERFSAEFPKEGPSILRIQQVVRGDSAAYFCASSPGGGDTEAFFGQGTRLTVV.

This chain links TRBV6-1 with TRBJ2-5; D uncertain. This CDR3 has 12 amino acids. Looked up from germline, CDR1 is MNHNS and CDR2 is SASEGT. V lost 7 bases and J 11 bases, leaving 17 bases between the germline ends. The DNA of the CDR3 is TGTGCCAGCAATCCGGATCTGTACGGGCAGTACTTC. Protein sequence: CASNPDLYGQYF.

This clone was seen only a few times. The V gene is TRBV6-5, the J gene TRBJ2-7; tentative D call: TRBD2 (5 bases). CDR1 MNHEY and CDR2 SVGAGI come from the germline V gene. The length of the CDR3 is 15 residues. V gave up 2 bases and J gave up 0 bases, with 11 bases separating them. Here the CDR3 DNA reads TGTGCCAGCAGTTACAGGAGCGGATTCTCCTACGAGCAGTACTTC. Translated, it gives CASSYRSGFSYEQYF.

CDR3 nucleotides: TGTGCCAGCAGTTTATGGACAGGGGGCCGGGAGACCCAGTACTTC. Amino acids: CASSLWTGGRETQYF. The chain links TRBV27 to TRBJ2-5; TRBD1 aligns across 11 bases. CDR1 and CDR2 (germline): MNHEY, SMNVEV (reference sequence). The CDR3 loop spans 15 amino acids. V was clipped by 1 base and J by 5 bases; unmatched bases: 3.

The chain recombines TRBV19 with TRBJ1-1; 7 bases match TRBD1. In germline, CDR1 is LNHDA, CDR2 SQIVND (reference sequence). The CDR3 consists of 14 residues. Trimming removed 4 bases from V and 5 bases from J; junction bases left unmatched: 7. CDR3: CASSRRKGATEAFF. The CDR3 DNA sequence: TGTGCCAGTAGTAGAAGGAAGGGGGCGACTGAAGCTTTCTTT.

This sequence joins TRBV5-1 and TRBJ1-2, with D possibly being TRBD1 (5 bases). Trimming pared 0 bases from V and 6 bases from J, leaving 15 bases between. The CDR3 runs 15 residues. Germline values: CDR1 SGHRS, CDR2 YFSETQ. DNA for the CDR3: TGCGCCAGCAGCTTGGGGGGCTCGGCAGAAGATGGCTACACCTTC. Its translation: CASSLGGSAEDGYTF.

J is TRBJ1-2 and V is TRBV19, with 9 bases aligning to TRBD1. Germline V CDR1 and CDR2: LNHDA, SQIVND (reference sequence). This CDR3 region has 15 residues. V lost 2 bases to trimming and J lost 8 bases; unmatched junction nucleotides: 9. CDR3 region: CASSIPTGGRNGYTF. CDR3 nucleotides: TGTGCCAGTAGTATACCGACAGGGGGTAGGAACGGCTACACCTTC.

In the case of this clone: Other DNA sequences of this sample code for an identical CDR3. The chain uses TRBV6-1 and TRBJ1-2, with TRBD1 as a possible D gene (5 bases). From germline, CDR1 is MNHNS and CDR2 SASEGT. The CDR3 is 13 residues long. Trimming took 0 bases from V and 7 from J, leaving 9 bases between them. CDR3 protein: CASSEARVSGYTF. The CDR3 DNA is TGTGCCAGCAGTGAAGCCAGGGTGAGTGGCTACACCTTC.

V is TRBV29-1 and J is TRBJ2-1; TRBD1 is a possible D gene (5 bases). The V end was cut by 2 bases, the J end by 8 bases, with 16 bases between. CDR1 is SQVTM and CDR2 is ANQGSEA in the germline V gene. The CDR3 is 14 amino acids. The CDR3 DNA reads TGCAGCGTTGAATTACAGACAGCCGGCCATGAGCAGTTCTTC. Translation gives CSVELQTAGHEQFF.

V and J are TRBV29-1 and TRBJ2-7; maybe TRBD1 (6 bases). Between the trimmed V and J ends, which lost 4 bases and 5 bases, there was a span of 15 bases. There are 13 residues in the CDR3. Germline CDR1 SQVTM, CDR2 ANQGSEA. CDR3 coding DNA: TGCAGCGTTGCCCAGGGGCTAAGGAACGAGCAGTACTTC. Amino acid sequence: CSVAQGLRNEQYF.

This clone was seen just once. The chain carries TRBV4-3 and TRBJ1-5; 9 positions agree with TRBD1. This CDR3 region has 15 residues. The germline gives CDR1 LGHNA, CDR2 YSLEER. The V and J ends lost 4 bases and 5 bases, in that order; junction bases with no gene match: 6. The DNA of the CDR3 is TGCGCCAGCAGCCTGGACAGGGGCAGGGATCAGCCCCAGCATTTT. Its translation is CASSLDRGRDQPQHF.

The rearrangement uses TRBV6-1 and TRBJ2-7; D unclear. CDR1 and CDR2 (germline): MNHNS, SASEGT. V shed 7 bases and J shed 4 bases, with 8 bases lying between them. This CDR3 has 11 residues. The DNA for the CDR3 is TGTGCCAGCACAACGAGGTACGAGCAGTACTTC. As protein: CASTTRYEQYF.

The CDR3 coding sequence is TGCGCCAGCAGCTTGAGTCCGTCAGGGGATGGCTACACCTTC. As protein: CASSLSPSGDGYTF. The J gene is TRBJ1-2, the V gene TRBV5-1, with D perhaps matching TRBD1 (6 bases). Per germline, CDR1 SGHRS and CDR2 YFSETQ. This CDR3 region has 14 residues. V was trimmed by 1 base and J by 6 bases, leaving 13 bases between them.

CDR3 in amino acids: CASSSGTSGGTGELFF. Written as DNA, the CDR3 is TGTGCCAGCAGCTCCGGGACTAGCGGGGGGACCGGGGAGCTGTTTTTT. V and J are TRBV7-6 and TRBJ2-2; 15 nucleotides line up with TRBD2. Trimming took 4 bases from V and 5 from J; bases not matched to a gene: 2. This CDR3 is 16 amino acids long. The germline V gene encodes CDR1 SGHVS and CDR2 FNYEAQ.

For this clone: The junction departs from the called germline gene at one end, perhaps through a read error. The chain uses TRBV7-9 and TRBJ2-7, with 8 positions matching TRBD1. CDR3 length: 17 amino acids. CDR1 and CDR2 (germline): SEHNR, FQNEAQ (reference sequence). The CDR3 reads CSSSFIQGAISTYEQYF. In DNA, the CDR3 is TGTTCCAGCAGCTTCATCCAGGGGGCCATCTCTACCTACGAGCAGTACTTC.

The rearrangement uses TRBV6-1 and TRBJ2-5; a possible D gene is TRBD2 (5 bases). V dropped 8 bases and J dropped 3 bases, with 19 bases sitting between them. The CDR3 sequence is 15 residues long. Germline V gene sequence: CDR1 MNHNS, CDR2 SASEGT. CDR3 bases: TGTGCCAGCTCAGAAACCGGGAACCGTAAAGAGACCCAGTACTTC. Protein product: CASSETGNRKETQYF.

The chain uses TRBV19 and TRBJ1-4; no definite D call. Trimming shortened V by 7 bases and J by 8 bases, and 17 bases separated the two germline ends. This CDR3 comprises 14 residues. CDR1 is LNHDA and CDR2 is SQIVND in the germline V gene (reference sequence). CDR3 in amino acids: CASTPEMQSEKLFF. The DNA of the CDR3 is TGTGCCAGTACTCCAGAAATGCAGTCCGAAAAACTGTTTTTT.

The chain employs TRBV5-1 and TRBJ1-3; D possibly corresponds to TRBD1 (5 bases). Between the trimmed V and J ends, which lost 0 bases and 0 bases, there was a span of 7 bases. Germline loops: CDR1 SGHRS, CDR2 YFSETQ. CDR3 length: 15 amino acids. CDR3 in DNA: TGCGCCAGCAGCTTGGCCCAGGGCTCTGGAAACACCATATATTTT. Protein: CASSLAQGSGNTIYF.

Written as DNA, the CDR3 is TGTGCCAGTCAAGGGACAGTGGGCAATCAGCCCCAGCATTTT. Its translation is CASQGTVGNQPQHF. J is TRBJ1-5 and V is TRBV19; TRBD1 matches 7 bases. Looked up from germline, CDR1 is LNHDA and CDR2 is SQIVND (reference sequence). The V segment lost 8 bases and the J segment 2 bases; nucleotides outside the gene matches: 6. This CDR3 has 14 amino acids.